This is a list of T cell receptor beta chains from one sample in a study of blood T cell repertoires in COVID-19. Sequenced by immunoSEQ multiplex PCR; TCRdb stores in-frame clones only, minus some. The sample records some 49,000 clones, around four fifths being singletons. Sequences were obtained from peripheral blood. Receptor source: a human donor in a cohort sampled during active COVID-19. Each CDR3 is given with its conserved first and last residue. Each record gives: D gene, V gene, J gene, clone size, CDR3 length, CDR3 DNA, CDR3 protein. A D gene is named only where the DNA matches it firmly. Size is omitted from some rows. Given values are once, few, many or a class for expanded clones.

>NA|TRBV19|TRBJ1-1|NA|14
TGTGCCAGCGGATACGGGACACAAAACACTGAAGCTTTCTTT
CASGYGTQNTEAFF
>TRBD2|TRBV19|TRBJ2-2|NA|16
TGTGCCAGTATACATCTAGCGGGGGGAAGGGCCGGGGAGCTGTTTTTT
CASIHLAGGRAGELFF
>NA|TRBV5-4|TRBJ2-7|NA|11
TGTGCCAGCAGCACACCCAGGGAGCAGTACTTC
CASSTPREQYF
>NA|TRBV7-9|TRBJ2-6|few|15
TGTGCCAGCAGCTTAAGGAGCTCTGGGGCCAACGTCCTGACTTTC
CASSLRSSGANVLTF
>NA|TRBV24-1|TRBJ1-3|NA|16
TGTGCCACCAGTGATCCCAGACTCTGTGCTGGAAACACCATATATTTT
CATSDPRLCAGNTIYF
>NA|TRBV6-6|TRBJ2-3|NA|11
TGTGCCAGCAGTTCTTTAGATACGCAGTATTTT
CASSSLDTQYF
>TRBD1|TRBV24-1|TRBJ1-5|few|14
TGTGCCACCAGTTCAGGGGGTGGCAATCAGCCCCAGCATTTT
CATSSGGGNQPQHF
>NA|TRBV27|TRBJ1-2|NA|13
TGTGCCAGCAGTTTCAGGGCTAACTATGGCTACACCTTC
CASSFRANYGYTF
>NA|TRBV10-2|TRBJ1-1|NA|14
TGCGCCAGCAGTGAGGACAGCTTGGGCGCTGAAGCTTTCTTT
CASSEDSLGAEAFF
>TRBD1|TRBV19|TRBJ1-1|NA|17
TGTGCCAGCTACTCGACAGGGTTTGAGCCCCCTTCGGGCGGAGCTTTCTTT
CASYSTGFEPPSGGAFF
>NA|TRBV5-4|TRBJ1-1|few|17
TGTGCCAGCAGCCCAGATGGGCCAGGGGCGATGAACACTGAAGCTTTCTTT
CASSPDGPGAMNTEAFF
>NA|TRBV7-6|TRBJ1-1|NA|16
TGTGCCAGCAGCTTAGGCGCGGCGGGAATGAACACTGAAGCTTTCTTT
CASSLGAAGMNTEAFF
>NA|TRBV7-9|TRBJ2-7|NA|14
TGTGCCAGCAGCAACAACCGGGGTAGTTACGAGCAGTACTTC
CASSNNRGSYEQYF
>TRBD2|TRBV7-2|TRBJ2-1|NA|15
TGTGCCAGCAGCTTAGGTGGACTAGCGGGCAACGAGCAGTTCTTC
CASSLGGLAGNEQFF
>NA|TRBV9|TRBJ2-3|NA|16
TGTGCCAGCAGCGTATCCGGGGGATATTACACAGATACGCAGTATTTT
CASSVSGGYYTDTQYF
>TRBD2|TRBV6-2/TRBV6-3|TRBJ2-7|NA|19
TGTGCCAGCAGTTTTCCAGACCTAGCGGGGGCCCCGGAGACCTACGAGCAGTACTTC
CASSFPDLAGAPETYEQYF
>NA|TRBV28|TRBJ2-7|NA|15
TGTGCCAGCAGCCGAAGGGGGAGCACGCACTACGAGCAGTACTTC
CASSRRGSTHYEQYF
>TRBD1|TRBV5-1|TRBJ1-1|NA|14
TGCGCCAGCAGCGGCGAGACAGGGTACACTGAAGCTTTCTTT
CASSGETGYTEAFF
>TRBD1|TRBV9|TRBJ1-4|NA|16
TGTGCCAGCAGCCGAGGACAGGGCTTCAGGGATGAAAAACTGTTTTTT
CASSRGQGFRDEKLFF
>NA|TRBV6-1|TRBJ1-5|NA|16
TGTGCCAGCAGTGATCGGACACTTTATAGCAATCAGCCCCAGCATTTT
CASSDRTLYSNQPQHF
>NA|TRBV6-6|TRBJ2-3|NA|14
TGTGCCAGCAGTCGGGGACTCGACACAGATACGCAGTATTTT
CASSRGLDTDTQYF
>NA|TRBV7-2|TRBJ2-7|NA|15
TGTGCCAGCAGGCCAACCGGGACACCGTCACGTGGGCAGTACTTC
CASRPTGTPSRGQYF
>TRBD1|TRBV19|TRBJ2-2|NA|15
TGTGCCAGTAGACGAACAGGGGGCGACACCGGGGAGCTGTTTTTT
CASRRTGGDTGELFF
>TRBD2|TRBV10-3|TRBJ2-1|few|18
TGTGCCATCATCCCTGGGACTAGCGGGGGGGGGCCTAGGGATGAGCAGTTCTTC
CAIIPGTSGGGPRDEQFF
>TRBD1|TRBV6-5|TRBJ1-5|NA|13
TGTGCCAGCAGAACAGGGGGCGGACAGCCCCAGCATTTT
CASRTGGGQPQHF
>TRBD2|TRBV5-1|TRBJ2-7|NA|15
TGCGCCAGCAGCGGCGGGACTAGCGGGTCCTACGAGCAGTACTTC
CASSGGTSGSYEQYF
>TRBD1|TRBV24-1|TRBJ2-7|NA|16
TGTGCCACCAGTGATCCAAAGGGACAGGGTTCCTACGAGCAGTACTTC
CATSDPKGQGSYEQYF
>TRBD2|TRBV7-2|TRBJ2-3|NA|15
TGTGCCAGCAGCTGGAGCGGGGGGGCCCAGGATACGCAGTATTTT
CASSWSGGAQDTQYF
>TRBD1|TRBV5-1|TRBJ1-2|few|14
TGCGCCAGCAGCATCACAGGGGAGGTCTATGGCTACACCTTC
CASSITGEVYGYTF
>NA|TRBV4-3|TRBJ2-3|once|15
TGCGCCAGCAGCCAACGGAGACCGACGGGGGGCACGCAGTATTTT
CASSQRRPTGGTQYF
>NA|TRBV6-2/TRBV6-3|TRBJ1-5|NA|15
TGTGCCAGCAGTTTGGGACTACCCCCCAATCAGCCCCAGCATTTT
CASSLGLPPNQPQHF
>TRBD1|TRBV6-2/TRBV6-3|TRBJ1-2|NA|14
TGTGCCAGCAGTTTTGGACAGGGTGGCTATGGCTACACCTTC
CASSFGQGGYGYTF
>NA|TRBV6-1|TRBJ2-7|NA|14
TGTGCCAGCAGTGAAGCGGGCGGTGATAGCGTTTTAGGCTTC
CASSEAGGDSVLGF
>TRBD1|TRBV2|TRBJ1-2|once|16
TGTGCCAGCAGTGAGTTGACAGGGGGCGGGAGCTATGGCTACACCTTC
CASSELTGGGSYGYTF
>NA|TRBV5-1|TRBJ2-5|NA|14
TGCGCCAGCAGCTTGGCCTATCAGGGTCAGACCCAGTACTTC
CASSLAYQGQTQYF
>NA|TRBV6-2/TRBV6-3|TRBJ2-7|NA|13
TGTGCCAGCAGTTTGGACAGAGCCTACGAGCAGTACTTC
CASSLDRAYEQYF
>NA|TRBV7-2|TRBJ2-2|NA|17
TGTGCCAGCAGCTTAACTTGGCAGGGGTTCCTCACCGGGGAGCTGTTTTTT
CASSLTWQGFLTGELFF
>NA|TRBV2|TRBJ2-5|NA|12
TGTGCCAGCAGAGAGGTGCAAGAGACCCAGTACTTC
CASREVQETQYF
>NA|TRBV6-5|TRBJ2-5|NA|11
TGTGCCAGCAGTCAGGAAGAGACCCAGTACTTC
CASSQEETQYF
>TRBD1|TRBV6-2/TRBV6-3|TRBJ1-2|NA|15
TGTGCCAGCAGCGGGACAGCCGGTTTTAACTATGGCTACACCTTC
CASSGTAGFNYGYTF
>NA|TRBV25-1|TRBJ1-1|NA|11
TGTGCCAGCAGTGACAGCACTGAAGCTTTCTTT
CASSDSTEAFF
>NA|TRBV6-6|TRBJ1-1|NA|14
TGTGCCAGCAGTTACGCGGGGGCGAACACTGAAGCTTTCTTT
CASSYAGANTEAFF
>NA|TRBV19|TRBJ2-2|NA|13
TGTGCCAGTAGTATCCCGGGGGCCGGGGAGCTGTTTTTT
CASSIPGAGELFF
>NA|TRBV24-1|TRBJ1-3|NA|13
TGTGCCACCAGTGACCAGTCTGGAAACACCATATATTTT
CATSDQSGNTIYF
>NA|TRBV19|TRBJ1-5|once|13
TGTGCCAGTAGCCAGGGGATATGGCAGCCCCAGCATTTT
CASSQGIWQPQHF
>TRBD2|TRBV7-3|TRBJ2-1|NA|16
TGTGCCAGCAGCTTAAGGCGGGGGGACTCCTACAATGAGCAGTTCTTC
CASSLRRGDSYNEQFF
>NA|TRBV9|TRBJ1-6|NA|14
TGTGCCAGCAGCGTAGATGTCAAGGGGTCACCCCTCCACTTT
CASSVDVKGSPLHF
>TRBD1|TRBV10-3|TRBJ1-1|NA|14
TGTGCCATCAGTGGACAGGGGTCGAACACTGAAGCTTTCTTT
CAISGQGSNTEAFF
>TRBD2|TRBV10-3|TRBJ2-1|once|13
TGTGCCATCAGTGGTAGCGGGGGGCCGGAGCAGTTCTTC
CAISGSGGPEQFF
>NA|TRBV6-5|TRBJ1-2|few|14
TGTGCCAGCAGTTACTCCGGACAGATCTATGGCTACACCTTC
CASSYSGQIYGYTF
>TRBD1|TRBV5-1|TRBJ1-2|NA|15
TGCGCCAGCAGCCCCGGGGACAGGGACCTTTATGGCTACACCTTC
CASSPGDRDLYGYTF
>NA|TRBV5-6|TRBJ2-3|NA|15
TGTGCCAGCAGCTTAGGGTCAGGGGCTACAGATACGCAGTATTTT
CASSLGSGATDTQYF
>NA|TRBV2|TRBJ2-6|NA|14
TGTGCTGACAGAGAGTACTCTGGGGCCAACGTCCTGACTTTC
CADREYSGANVLTF
>NA|TRBV19|TRBJ1-1|NA|12
TGTGCCAGTCGGGGGGTGAACACTGAAGCTTTCTTT
CASRGVNTEAFF
>NA|TRBV9|TRBJ1-2|NA|15
TGTGCCAGCAGCGTAGATGGGACACCAGACTATGGCTACACCTTC
CASSVDGTPDYGYTF